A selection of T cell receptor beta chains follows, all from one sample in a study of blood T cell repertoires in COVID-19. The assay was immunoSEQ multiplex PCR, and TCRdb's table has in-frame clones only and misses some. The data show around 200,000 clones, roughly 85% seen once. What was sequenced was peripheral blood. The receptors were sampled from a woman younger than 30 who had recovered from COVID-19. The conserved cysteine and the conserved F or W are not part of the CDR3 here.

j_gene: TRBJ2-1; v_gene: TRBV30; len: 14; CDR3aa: AWVGVLGQGDDEQF
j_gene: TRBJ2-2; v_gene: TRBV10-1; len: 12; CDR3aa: ASQVTSNTGELF
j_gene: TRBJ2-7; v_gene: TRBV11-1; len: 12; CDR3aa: ASSLAGVSYEQY
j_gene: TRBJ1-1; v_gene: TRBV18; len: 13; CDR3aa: ASSPWGGMNTEAF
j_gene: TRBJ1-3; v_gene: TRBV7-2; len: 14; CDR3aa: ASSWGGSNSGNTIY
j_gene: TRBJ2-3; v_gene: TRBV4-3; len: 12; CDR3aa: ASSQGQGPDTQY
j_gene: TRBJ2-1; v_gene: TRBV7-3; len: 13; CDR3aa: ASSPSGNRRVEQF
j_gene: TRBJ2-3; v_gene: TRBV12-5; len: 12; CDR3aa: ASGLDRSTDTQY
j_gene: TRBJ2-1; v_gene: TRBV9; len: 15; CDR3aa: ASSIKALADSYNEQF
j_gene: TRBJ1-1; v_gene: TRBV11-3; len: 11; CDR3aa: ASSLDGVSEAF
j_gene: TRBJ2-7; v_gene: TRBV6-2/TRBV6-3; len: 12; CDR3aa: ASSDGLALYEQY
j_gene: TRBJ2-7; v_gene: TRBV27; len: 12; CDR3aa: ASGSGEGPHEQY
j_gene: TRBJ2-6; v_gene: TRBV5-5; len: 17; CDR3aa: ASSVKGTGFQSGANVLT
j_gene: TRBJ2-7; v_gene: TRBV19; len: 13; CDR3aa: ASSISPGGHYEQY
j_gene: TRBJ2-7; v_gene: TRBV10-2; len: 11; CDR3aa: ATGGGSSYEQY
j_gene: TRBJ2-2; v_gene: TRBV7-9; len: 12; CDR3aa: ASTPTGRGGELF
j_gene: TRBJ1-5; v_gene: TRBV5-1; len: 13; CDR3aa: ASSSGPYSNQPQH
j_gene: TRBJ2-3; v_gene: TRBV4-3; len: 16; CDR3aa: ASSQSGEGQGPRDTQY
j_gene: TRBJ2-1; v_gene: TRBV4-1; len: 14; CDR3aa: ASSQAHGRAANEQF
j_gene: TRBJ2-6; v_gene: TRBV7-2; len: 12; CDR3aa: ATRQDSGANVLT
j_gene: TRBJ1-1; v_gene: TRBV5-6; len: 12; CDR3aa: ASSWGAGNTEAF
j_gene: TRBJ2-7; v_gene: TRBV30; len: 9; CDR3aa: AWTGSYEQY
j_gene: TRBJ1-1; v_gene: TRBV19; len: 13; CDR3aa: ASRTGQGGSTEAF
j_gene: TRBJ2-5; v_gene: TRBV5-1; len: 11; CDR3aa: ASTFWGPETQY
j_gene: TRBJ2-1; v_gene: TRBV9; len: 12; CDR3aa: ASSSPGESNEQF
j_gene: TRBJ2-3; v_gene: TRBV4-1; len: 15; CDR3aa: ASSQDPGQGRSDTQY